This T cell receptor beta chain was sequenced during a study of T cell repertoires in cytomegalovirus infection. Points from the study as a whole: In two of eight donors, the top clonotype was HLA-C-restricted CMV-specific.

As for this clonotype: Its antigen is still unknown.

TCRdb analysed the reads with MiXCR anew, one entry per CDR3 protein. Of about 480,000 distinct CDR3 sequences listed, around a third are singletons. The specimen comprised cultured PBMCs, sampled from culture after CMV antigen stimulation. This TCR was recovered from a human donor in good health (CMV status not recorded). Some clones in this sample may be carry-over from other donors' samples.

The CDR3 is CASSQDQWASGLTDTQYF. The CDR3 DNA reads TGTGCCAGCAGCCAAGATCAGTGGGCTAGCGGGTTAACAGATACGCAGTATTTT. The genes are TRBV14 and TRBJ2-3; 8 bases fit TRBD2. The V segment lost 0 bases and the J segment 3 bases; nucleotides outside the gene matches: 11. This CDR3 region has 18 residues. The germline gives CDR1 SGHDN, CDR2 FVKESK.